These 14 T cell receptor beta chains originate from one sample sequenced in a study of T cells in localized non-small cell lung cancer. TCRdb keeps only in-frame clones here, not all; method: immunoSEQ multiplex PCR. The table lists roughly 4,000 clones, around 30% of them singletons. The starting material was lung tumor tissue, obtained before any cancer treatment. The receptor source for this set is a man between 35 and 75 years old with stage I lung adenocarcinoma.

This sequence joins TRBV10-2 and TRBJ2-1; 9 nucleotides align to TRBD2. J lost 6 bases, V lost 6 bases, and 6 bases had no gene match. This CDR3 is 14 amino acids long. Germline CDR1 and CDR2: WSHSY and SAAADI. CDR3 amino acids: CASRLAGEGNEQFF. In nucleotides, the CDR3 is TGCGCCAGCAGATTAGCGGGAGAGGGCAATGAGCAGTTCTTC.

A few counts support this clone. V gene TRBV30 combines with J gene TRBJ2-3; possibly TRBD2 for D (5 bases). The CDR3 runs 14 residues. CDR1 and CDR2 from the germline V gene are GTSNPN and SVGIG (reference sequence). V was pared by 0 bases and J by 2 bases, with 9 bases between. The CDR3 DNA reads TGTGCCTGGAGTGTCGGACTGTCCACAGATACGCAGTATTTT. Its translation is CAWSVGLSTDTQYF.

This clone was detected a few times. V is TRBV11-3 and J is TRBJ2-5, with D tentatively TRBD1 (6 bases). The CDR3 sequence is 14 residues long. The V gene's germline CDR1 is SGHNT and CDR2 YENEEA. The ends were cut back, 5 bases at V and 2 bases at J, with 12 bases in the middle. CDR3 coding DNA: TGTGCCAGCAGCCCACAGGGTTATCAAGAGACCCAGTACTTC. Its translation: CASSPQGYQETQYF.

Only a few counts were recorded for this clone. The CDR3 coding sequence is TGTGCCAGCCGCCGTCGGGCCGACTCCTACGAGCAGTACTTC. It yields the protein CASRRRADSYEQYF. The V and J genes are TRBV7-5 and TRBJ2-7. TRBV7-5 counts as a pseudogene. The CDR3 runs to 14 residues.

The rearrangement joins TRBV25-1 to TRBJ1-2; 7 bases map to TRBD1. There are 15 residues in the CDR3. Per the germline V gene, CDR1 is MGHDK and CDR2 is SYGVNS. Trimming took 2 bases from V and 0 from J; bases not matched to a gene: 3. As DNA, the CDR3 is TGTGCCAGCAGTGAACCGGGACAGACTAACTATGGCTACACCTTC. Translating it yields CASSEPGQTNYGYTF.

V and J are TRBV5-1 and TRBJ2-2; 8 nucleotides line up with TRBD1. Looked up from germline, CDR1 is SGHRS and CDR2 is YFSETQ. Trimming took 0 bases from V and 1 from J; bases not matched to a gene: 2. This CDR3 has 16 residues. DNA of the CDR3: TGCGCCAGCAGCTTGGCCGGGACAGGGAACACCGGGGAGCTGTTTTTT. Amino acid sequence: CASSLAGTGNTGELFF.

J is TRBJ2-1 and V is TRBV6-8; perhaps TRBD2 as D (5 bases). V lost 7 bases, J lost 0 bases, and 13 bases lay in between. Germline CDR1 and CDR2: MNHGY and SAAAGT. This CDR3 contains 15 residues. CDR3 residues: CASKIASSSYNEQFF. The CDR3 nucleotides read TGTGCCAGCAAGATAGCGTCTAGCTCCTACAATGAGCAGTTCTTC.

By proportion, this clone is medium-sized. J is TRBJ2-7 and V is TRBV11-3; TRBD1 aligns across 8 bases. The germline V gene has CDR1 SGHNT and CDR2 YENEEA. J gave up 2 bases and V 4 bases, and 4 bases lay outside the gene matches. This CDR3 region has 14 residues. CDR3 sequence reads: CASSSGQGTYEQYF. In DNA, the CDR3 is TGTGCCAGCAGCTCCGGACAGGGAACCTACGAGCAGTACTTC.

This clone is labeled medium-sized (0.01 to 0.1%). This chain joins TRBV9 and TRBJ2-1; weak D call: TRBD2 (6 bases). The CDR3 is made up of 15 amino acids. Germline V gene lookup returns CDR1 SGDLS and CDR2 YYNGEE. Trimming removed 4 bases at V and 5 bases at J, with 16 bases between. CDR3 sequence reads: CASSIGTLGNNEQFF. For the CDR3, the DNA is TGTGCCAGCAGCATCGGGACTTTGGGAAACAATGAGCAGTTCTTC. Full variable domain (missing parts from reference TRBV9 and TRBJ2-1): DSGVTQTPKHLITATGQRVTLRCSPRSGDLSVYWYQQSLDQGLQFLIQYYNGEERAKGNILERFSAQQFPDLHSELNLSSLELGDSALYFCASSIGTLGNNEQFFGPGTRLTVL.

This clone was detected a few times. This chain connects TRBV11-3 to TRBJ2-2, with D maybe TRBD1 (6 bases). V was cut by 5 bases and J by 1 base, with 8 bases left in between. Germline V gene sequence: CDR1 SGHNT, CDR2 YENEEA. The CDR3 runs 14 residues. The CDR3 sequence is CASSGGQNTGELFF. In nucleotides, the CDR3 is TGTGCCAGCAGCGGGGGACAGAACACCGGGGAGCTGTTTTTT.

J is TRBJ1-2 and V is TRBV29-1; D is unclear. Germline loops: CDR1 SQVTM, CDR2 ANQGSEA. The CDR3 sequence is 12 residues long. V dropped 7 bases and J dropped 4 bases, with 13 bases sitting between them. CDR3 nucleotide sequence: TGCAGCGCAGAGAGCCTATTCTATGGCTACACCTTC. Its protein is CSAESLFYGYTF.

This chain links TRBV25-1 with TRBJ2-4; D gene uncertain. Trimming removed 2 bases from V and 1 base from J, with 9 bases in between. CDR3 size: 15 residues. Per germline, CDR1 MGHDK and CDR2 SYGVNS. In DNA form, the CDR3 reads TGTGCCAGCAGTGAAGAAAGTCTCGCCAAAAACATTCAGTACTTC. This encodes CASSEESLAKNIQYF.

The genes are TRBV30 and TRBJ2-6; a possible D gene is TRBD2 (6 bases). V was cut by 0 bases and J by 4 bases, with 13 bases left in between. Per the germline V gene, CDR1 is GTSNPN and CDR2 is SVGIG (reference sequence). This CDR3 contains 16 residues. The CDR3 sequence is CAWSVHGSLGANVLTF. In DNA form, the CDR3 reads TGTGCCTGGAGTGTACACGGGAGTTTAGGGGCCAACGTCCTGACTTTC.

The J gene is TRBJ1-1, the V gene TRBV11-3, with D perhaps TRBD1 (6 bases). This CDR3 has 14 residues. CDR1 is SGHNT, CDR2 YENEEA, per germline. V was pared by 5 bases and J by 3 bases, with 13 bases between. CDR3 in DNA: TGTGCCAGCAGCCCTGGGACATGGGACACTGAAGCTTTCTTT. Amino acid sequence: CASSPGTWDTEAFF. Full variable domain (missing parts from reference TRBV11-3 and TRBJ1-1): EAGVVQSPRYKIIEKKQPVAFWCNPISGHNTLYWYLQNLGQGPELLIRYENEEAVDDSQLPKDRFSAERLKGVDSTLKIQPAELGDSAVYLCASSPGTWDTEAFFGQGTRLTVV.